This T cell receptor (beta chain) was sequenced during a study of cytotoxic CD8 clonotypes in ibrutinib-treated CLL. Study-level information: Responses: some 24 partial, 2 complete; after median approximately 68 months, approximately 14 stayed remitted, around 12 progressed.

On this clone itself: Its target is not known.

The data were produced by immunoSEQ multiplex PCR, yet TCRdb's version contains in-frame clones alone and is incomplete. The repertoire holds 150,000 or so clones, with more than 75% as singletons. The CDR3 is 14 amino acids. Germline CDR1 and CDR2: SGHVS and FQNEAQ. The germline V and J ends were trimmed by 5 bases and 0 bases, with 8 bases remaining between them. The study's findings and limits: Clonality rose at ibrutinib response, held steady in sustained remission, and fell toward baseline at progression.

TCR beta libraries used roughly 2.2 micrograms of genomic DNA from cryopreserved PBMCs. The J gene is TRBJ1-3, the V gene TRBV7-8, with D unresolved. The sample consisted of PBMCs, taken after 24 months of ibrutinib treatment. The receptor comes from a human donor with chronic lymphocytic leukemia. The CDR3 spells CASSPGSSGNTIYF. The CDR3 DNA reads as TGTGCCAGCAGCCCCGGGAGCTCTGGAAACACCATATATTTT.